This is a list of T cell receptor beta chains from one sample in a study of shared clonotypes between healthy human individuals. Libraries were prepared by immunoSEQ multiplex PCR; TCRdb keeps only in-frame clonotypes and omits some of them. The table lists hundreds of thousands of clones, 80% to 95% of them singletons. The sequencing sample was made of naive CD8+ T cells sorted from blood. Every receptor here comes from a man aged 25-45 years in good health. The CDR3 runs from the conserved cysteine through the conserved F or W. A D gene is named only where the DNA matches it firmly. Clone size is not always given. Where it is, it says once, few, many or a class for expanded clones.

cdr3_nt: TGTGCCAGCAGTTACAAGGGGCCTAATGAAAAACTGTTTTTT; cdr3_aa: CASSYKGPNEKLFF; v_call: TRBV6-6; j_call: TRBJ1-4; d_call: .; clone_size: .
cdr3_nt: TGTGCCAGCAGTTTATCCGGTTTCGTCTACGAGCAGTACTTC; cdr3_aa: CASSLSGFVYEQYF; v_call: TRBV27; j_call: TRBJ2-7; d_call: .; clone_size: .
cdr3_nt: TGTGCCAGCAGCGCGTTGACAGGGGCGTTGATCGAGCAGTACTTC; cdr3_aa: CASSALTGALIEQYF; v_call: TRBV27; j_call: TRBJ2-7; d_call: TRBD1; clone_size: .
cdr3_nt: TGTGCCAGCAGTTTATCCAACGGACCCGAGCAGTTCTTC; cdr3_aa: CASSLSNGPEQFF; v_call: TRBV27; j_call: TRBJ2-1; d_call: .; clone_size: .
cdr3_nt: TGCGCCAGCAGCTTCGGACTAGTGAGTGAGCAGTTCTTC; cdr3_aa: CASSFGLVSEQFF; v_call: TRBV5-1; j_call: TRBJ2-1; d_call: TRBD2; clone_size: .
cdr3_nt: TGTGCCAGCAGTCGGGCAGGCCTAAATCAGCCCCAGCATTTT; cdr3_aa: CASSRAGLNQPQHF; v_call: TRBV6-5; j_call: TRBJ1-5; d_call: .; clone_size: .
cdr3_nt: TGTGCCAGCAGTAGACGCACAGATACGCAGTATTTT; cdr3_aa: CASSRRTDTQYF; v_call: TRBV27; j_call: TRBJ2-3; d_call: .; clone_size: once
cdr3_nt: TGTGCCAGCAGTTCGTATAGCGGGAGGGCCGGTTACGAGCAGTACTTC; cdr3_aa: CASSSYSGRAGYEQYF; v_call: TRBV27; j_call: TRBJ2-7; d_call: TRBD2; clone_size: .
cdr3_nt: TGTGCCAGCAGTACCACCCTCCGGGACAGGGTCCACGAGCAGTACTTC; cdr3_aa: CASSTTLRDRVHEQYF; v_call: TRBV28; j_call: TRBJ2-7; d_call: TRBD1; clone_size: many
cdr3_nt: TGTGCCAGCAGCTCAGCTCGGCGTACCATATATTTT; cdr3_aa: CASSSARRTIYF; v_call: TRBV25-1; j_call: TRBJ1-3; d_call: .; clone_size: .
cdr3_nt: TGTGCATCACAGGGGGTCAACAATGAGCAGTTCTTC; cdr3_aa: CASQGVNNEQFF; v_call: TRBV27; j_call: TRBJ2-1; d_call: TRBD1; clone_size: .
cdr3_nt: TGTGCCAGCAGCCTGGACCTAGATACGCAGTATTTT; cdr3_aa: CASSLDLDTQYF; v_call: TRBV7-9; j_call: TRBJ2-3; d_call: .; clone_size: .
cdr3_nt: TGTGCCAGCAGCCCCGCCGGGACAGTGAACACCGGGGAGCTGTTTTTT; cdr3_aa: CASSPAGTVNTGELFF; v_call: TRBV7-9; j_call: TRBJ2-2; d_call: TRBD1; clone_size: .